The TCR beta chain under discussion was sequenced for a study of T cells in Graves' hyperthyroidism and ophthalmopathy. Study conclusions and caveats: The model forecast ophthalmopathy, anticipating it by a median approximately 6.1 months before onset. Separation of ophthalmopathy from stable hyperthyroidism was achieved by a 13 V-J model.

It was approximately 9.7 ml of fresh peripheral blood that supplied the PBMCs. Regions amplified from RNA transcripts were the TCR beta CDR3 regions. Using the HTBI primer set, a first-round RT-PCR was run on the TCR CDR3. TCRdb processed the multiplex PCR reads anew with MiXCR; each CDR3 protein has one entry. The sample shows 360,000 or so distinct CDR3 sequences, over 12% of them seen only once. This clonotype was seen at least ten times. No antigen is known for it. Germline CDR1 reads SEHNR; CDR2 reads FQNEAQ (reference sequence). V dropped 1 base and J dropped 2 bases, with 8 bases sitting between them. This CDR3 has 14 amino acids.

This sequence joins TRBV7-9 and TRBJ2-5; no reliable D call. Sequenced material: blood. This sequence was found in a woman in her sixties with Graves' ophthalmopathy. CDR3 sequence reads: CASSLVRRQETQYF. CDR3 coding DNA: TGTGCCAGCAGCTTAGTCAGAAGACAAGAGACCCAGTACTTC.